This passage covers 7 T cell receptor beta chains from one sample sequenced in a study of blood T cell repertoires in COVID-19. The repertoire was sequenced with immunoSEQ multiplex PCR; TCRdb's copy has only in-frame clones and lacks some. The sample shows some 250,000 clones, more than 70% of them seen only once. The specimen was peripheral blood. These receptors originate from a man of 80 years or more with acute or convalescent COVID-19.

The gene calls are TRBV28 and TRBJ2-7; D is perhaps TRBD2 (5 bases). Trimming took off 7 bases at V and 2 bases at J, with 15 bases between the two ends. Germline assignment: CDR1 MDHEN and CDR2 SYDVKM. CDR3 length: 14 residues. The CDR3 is CASTAGGGPYEQYF. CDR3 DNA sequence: TGTGCCAGCACAGCTGGAGGAGGACCCTACGAGCAGTACTTC.

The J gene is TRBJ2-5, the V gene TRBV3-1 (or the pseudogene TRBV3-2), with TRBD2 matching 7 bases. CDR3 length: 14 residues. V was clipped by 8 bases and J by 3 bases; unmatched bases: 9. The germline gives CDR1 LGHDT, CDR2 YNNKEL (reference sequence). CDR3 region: CASEGLELKETQYF. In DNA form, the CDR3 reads TGTGCCAGCGAAGGACTAGAGTTAAAAGAGACCCAGTACTTC.

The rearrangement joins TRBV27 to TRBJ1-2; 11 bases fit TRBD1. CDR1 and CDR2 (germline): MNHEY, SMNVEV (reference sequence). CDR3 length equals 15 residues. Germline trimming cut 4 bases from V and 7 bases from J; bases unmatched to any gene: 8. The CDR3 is CASSYRTGGGGGYTF. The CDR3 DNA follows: TGTGCCAGCAGTTACCGGACAGGGGGCGGTGGTGGCTACACCTTC.

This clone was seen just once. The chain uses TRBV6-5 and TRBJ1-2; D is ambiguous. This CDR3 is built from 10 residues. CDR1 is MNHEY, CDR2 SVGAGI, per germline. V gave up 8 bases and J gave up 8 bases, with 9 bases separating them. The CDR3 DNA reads TGTGCCAGCTCTAGGGAGGGCTACACCTTC. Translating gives CASSREGYTF.

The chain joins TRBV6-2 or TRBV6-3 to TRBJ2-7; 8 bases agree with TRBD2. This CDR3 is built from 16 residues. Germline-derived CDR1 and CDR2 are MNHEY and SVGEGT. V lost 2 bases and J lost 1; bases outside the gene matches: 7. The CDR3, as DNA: TGTGCCAGCAGTTACCGGGCGGGAGGCCTATCCTACGAGCAGTACTTC. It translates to CASSYRAGGLSYEQYF.

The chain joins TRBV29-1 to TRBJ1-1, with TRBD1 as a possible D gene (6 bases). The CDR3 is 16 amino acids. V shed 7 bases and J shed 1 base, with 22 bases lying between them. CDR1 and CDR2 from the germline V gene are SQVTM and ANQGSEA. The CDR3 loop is CSAETPLRGKNTEAFF. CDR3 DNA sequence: TGCAGCGCCGAAACCCCCCTAAGGGGGAAGAACACTGAAGCTTTCTTT.

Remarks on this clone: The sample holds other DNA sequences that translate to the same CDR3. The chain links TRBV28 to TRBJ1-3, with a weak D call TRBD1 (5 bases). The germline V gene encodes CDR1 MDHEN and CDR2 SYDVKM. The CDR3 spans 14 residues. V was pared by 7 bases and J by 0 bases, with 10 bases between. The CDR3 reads CASTLGGSGNTIYF. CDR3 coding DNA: TGTGCCAGCACTCTCGGGGGCTCTGGAAACACCATATATTTT.